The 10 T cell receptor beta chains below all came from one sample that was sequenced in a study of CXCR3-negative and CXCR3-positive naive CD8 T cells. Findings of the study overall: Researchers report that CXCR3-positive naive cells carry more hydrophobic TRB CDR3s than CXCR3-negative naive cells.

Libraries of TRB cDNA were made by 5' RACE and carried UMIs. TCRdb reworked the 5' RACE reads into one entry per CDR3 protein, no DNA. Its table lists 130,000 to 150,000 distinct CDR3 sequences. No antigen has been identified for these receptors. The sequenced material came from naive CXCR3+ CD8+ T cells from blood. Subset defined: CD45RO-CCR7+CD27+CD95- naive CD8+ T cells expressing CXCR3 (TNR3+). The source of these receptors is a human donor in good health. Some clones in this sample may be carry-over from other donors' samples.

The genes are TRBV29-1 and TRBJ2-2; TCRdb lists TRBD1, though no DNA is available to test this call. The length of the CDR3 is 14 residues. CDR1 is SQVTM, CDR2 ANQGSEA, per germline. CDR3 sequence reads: CSVRQGADTGELFF.

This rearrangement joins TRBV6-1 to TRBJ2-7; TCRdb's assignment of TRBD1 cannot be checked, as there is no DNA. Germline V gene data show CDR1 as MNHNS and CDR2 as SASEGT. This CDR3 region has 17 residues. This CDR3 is CASSEDQMDRGLYEQYF.

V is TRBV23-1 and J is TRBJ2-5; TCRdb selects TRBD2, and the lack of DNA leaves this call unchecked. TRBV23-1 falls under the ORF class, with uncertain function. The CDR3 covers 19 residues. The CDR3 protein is CASSQSVSPDRQARGTQYF.

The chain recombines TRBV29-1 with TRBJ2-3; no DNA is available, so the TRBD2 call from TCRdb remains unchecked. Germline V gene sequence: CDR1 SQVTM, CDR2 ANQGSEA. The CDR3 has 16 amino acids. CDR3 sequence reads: CSVEETSGFSTDTQYF.

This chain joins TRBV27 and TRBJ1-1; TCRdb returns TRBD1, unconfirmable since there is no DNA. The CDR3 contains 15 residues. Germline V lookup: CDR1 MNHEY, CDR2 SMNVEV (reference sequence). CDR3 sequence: CASSSRTGSSTEAFF.

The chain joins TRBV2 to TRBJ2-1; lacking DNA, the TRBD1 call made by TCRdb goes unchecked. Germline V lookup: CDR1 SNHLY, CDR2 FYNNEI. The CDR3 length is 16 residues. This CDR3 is CASSPTGTGSYNEQFF.

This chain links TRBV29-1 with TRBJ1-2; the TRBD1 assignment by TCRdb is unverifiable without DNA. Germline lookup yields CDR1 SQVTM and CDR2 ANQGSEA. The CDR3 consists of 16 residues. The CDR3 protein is CSVEPEDSLQIYGYTF.

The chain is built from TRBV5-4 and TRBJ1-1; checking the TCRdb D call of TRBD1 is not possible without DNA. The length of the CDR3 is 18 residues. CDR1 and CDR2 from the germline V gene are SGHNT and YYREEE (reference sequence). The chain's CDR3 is CASSSHGQGWRMNTEAFF.

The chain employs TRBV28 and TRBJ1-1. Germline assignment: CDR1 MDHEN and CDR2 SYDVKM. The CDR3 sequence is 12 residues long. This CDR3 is CASRTGEPEAFF.

This CDR3 is CATDSFPGTDTQYF. The chain combines TRBV6-6 with TRBJ2-3; as DNA is missing, the TRBD2 call by TCRdb cannot be tested. Germline V gene data show CDR1 as MNHNY and CDR2 as SVGAGI (reference sequence). CDR3 length: 14 residues.